The 21 T cell receptor beta chains below all came from one sample that was sequenced in a study of technical replicates of blood from a few donors. Profiled with immunoSEQ multiplex PCR; TCRdb holds only in-frame clones, not every one. The sample contains more than 75,000 clones, around 96% of which appear only once. Sequencing input: T cells isolated from PBMCs. All receptors derive from a human donor in good health.

This clone was seen just once. This chain joins TRBV7-9 and TRBJ2-7; D call uncertain. The CDR3 runs 12 residues. Germline V gene data show CDR1 as SEHNR and CDR2 as FQNEAQ (reference sequence). The V end lost 1 base, the J end lost 13 bases, and 14 bases lay between the germline ends. In nucleotides, the CDR3 is TGTGCCAGCAGCTTAGATGAGGCAAACGTCTACTTC. Its protein is CASSLDEANVYF.

This clone was recorded once. V gene TRBV5-1 combines with J gene TRBJ2-4; maybe TRBD1 (5 bases). The CDR3 runs to 14 residues. The germline V gene encodes CDR1 SGHRS and CDR2 YFSETQ. V gave up 3 bases and J gave up 8 bases, with 15 bases separating them. The CDR3 DNA reads TGCGCCAGCAGCTCGGGCATCGTAGGGGACATTCAGTACTTC. It yields the protein CASSSGIVGDIQYF.

The chain couples TRBV29-1 to TRBJ2-7, with 11 bases identical to TRBD2. The CDR3 has 16 amino acids. Germline CDR1 and CDR2: SQVTM and ANQGSEA. Trimming cost V 5 bases and J 0 bases; bases outside gene matches: 9. The DNA of the CDR3 is TGCAGCGTTTACGGGACTAGCGGAGGAAACTCCTACGAGCAGTACTTC. Translated, it gives CSVYGTSGGNSYEQYF.

The chain carries TRBV30 and TRBJ2-7, with 9 bases fitting TRBD1. V was clipped by 4 bases and J by 3 bases; unmatched bases: 22. Germline V gives CDR1 GTSNPN, CDR2 SVGIG (reference sequence). The CDR3 has 19 residues. The CDR3 loop is CAWTKTGTGQRWGFYEQYF. DNA for the CDR3: TGTGCCTGGACTAAGACCGGGACAGGGCAACGATGGGGTTTCTACGAGCAGTACTTC.

The chain uses TRBV2 and TRBJ2-1; 11 nucleotides agree with TRBD2. The CDR3 is 12 residues long. V was pared by 7 bases and J by 7 bases, with 0 bases of the junction left unmatched. CDR1 and CDR2 (germline): SNHLY, FYNNEI. The CDR3 coding sequence is TGTGCCAGCACTAGCGGGAGGAATGAGCAGTTCTTC. Residues: CASTSGRNEQFF.

The chain recombines TRBV28 with TRBJ2-7; D gene ambiguous. The V gene lost 3 bases and the J gene lost 0 bases, with 9 bases spanning the gap. Looked up from germline, CDR1 is MDHEN and CDR2 is SYDVKM. This CDR3 has 14 amino acids. The CDR3: CASSFIRDSYEQYF. The CDR3 coding sequence is TGTGCCAGCAGTTTTATTCGCGACTCCTACGAGCAGTACTTC.

This sequence joins TRBV27 and TRBJ2-1; 8 nucleotides align to TRBD1. Germline V CDR1 and CDR2: MNHEY, SMNVEV (reference sequence). The CDR3 contains 14 residues. V was clipped by 6 bases and J by 2 bases; unmatched bases: 3. The CDR3 DNA reads TGTGCCAGCAGCTGGACAGGGACCTACAATGAGCAGTTCTTC. Amino acid sequence: CASSWTGTYNEQFF.

This rearrangement joins TRBV30 to TRBJ2-5; D might be TRBD1 (6 bases). V shed 4 bases and J shed 2 bases, with 11 bases lying between them. CDR1 is GTSNPN and CDR2 is SVGIG in the germline V gene (reference sequence). There are 13 residues in the CDR3. CDR3 in amino acids: CAWTPDSQETQYF. The CDR3 bases are TGTGCCTGGACCCCGGACAGTCAAGAGACCCAGTACTTC.

The genes are TRBV5-1 and TRBJ2-3; D possibly corresponds to TRBD2 (5 bases). V lost 0 bases, J lost 3 bases, and 11 bases lay in between. CDR1 is SGHRS and CDR2 is YFSETQ in the germline V gene. The CDR3 sequence is 15 residues long. CDR3 DNA: TGCGCCAGCAGCTTGGCCTCTAGCAAGACAGATACGCAGTATTTT. Its protein is CASSLASSKTDTQYF.

This chain links TRBV7-8 with TRBJ2-2; TRBD2 matches at 7 bases. Germline V gene lookup returns CDR1 SGHVS and CDR2 FQNEAQ. The CDR3 has 19 amino acids. The V segment lost 2 bases and the J segment 4 bases; nucleotides outside the gene matches: 16. CDR3 residues: CASSLSLAGAYIITGELFF. DNA for the CDR3: TGTGCCAGCAGCTTATCCTTGGCGGGAGCCTATATTATCACCGGGGAGCTGTTTTTT.

This clone was detected only a few times. This chain's CDR3 is CASSLAGRGNTIYF. Written as DNA, the CDR3 is TGTGCCAGCAGCTTGGCCGGGAGGGGAAACACCATATATTTT. V gene TRBV7-9 combines with J gene TRBJ1-3; D gene unclear. Germline assignment: CDR1 SEHNR and CDR2 FQNEAQ (reference sequence). V was shortened by 3 bases and J by 4 bases, with 10 bases between the two germline ends. CDR3 size: 14 residues.

The rearrangement joins TRBV9 to TRBJ1-4, with D perhaps matching TRBD1 (6 bases). This CDR3 region has 15 residues. V was clipped by 4 bases and J by 3 bases, with 13 bases between them. Germline CDR1 reads SGDLS; CDR2 reads YYNGEE. The CDR3 DNA reads TGTGCCAGCAGCTCATACAGGGATCCTAATGAAAAACTGTTTTTT. It codes for CASSSYRDPNEKLFF. Full variable domain (rest looked up from reference TRBV9 and TRBJ1-4): DSGVTQTPKHLITATGQRVTLRCSPRSGDLSVYWYQQSLDQGLQFLIQYYNGEERAKGNILERFSAQQFPDLHSELNLSSLELGDSALYFCASSSYRDPNEKLFFGSGTQLSVL.

V gene TRBV19 combines with J gene TRBJ1-4, with D maybe TRBD1 (5 bases). This CDR3 spans 14 amino acids. Trimming stripped 2 bases from V and 5 bases from J, with 9 bases between. Germline values: CDR1 LNHDA, CDR2 SQIVND (reference sequence). This CDR3 reads CASSIQGSNEKLFF. DNA of the CDR3: TGTGCCAGTAGTATACAGGGAAGCAATGAAAAACTGTTTTTT.

This chain joins TRBV5-1 and TRBJ2-3, with TRBD1 matching over 7 bases. This CDR3 contains 17 residues. J lost 2 bases, V lost 1 base, and 10 bases had no gene match. Germline CDR1 is SGHRS and CDR2 is YFSETQ. The CDR3 here is CASSLPLLGGLTDTQYF. For the CDR3, the DNA is TGCGCCAGCAGCTTGCCCCTACTAGGGGGCCTCACAGATACGCAGTATTTT.

The V gene is TRBV7-2, the J gene TRBJ1-2, with D unresolved. The CDR3 sequence is 14 residues long. Germline CDR1 SGHTA, CDR2 FQGNSA. V was pared by 1 base and J by 7 bases, with 13 bases between. This CDR3 is CASSLVSLLRGYTF. In DNA, the CDR3 is TGTGCCAGCAGCTTAGTATCCCTTCTACGTGGCTACACCTTC. The entire variable domain, with the rest obtained from reference TRBV7-2 and TRBJ1-2, is as follows: GAGVSQSPSNKVTEKGKDVELRCDPISGHTALYWYRQSLGQGLEFLIYFQGNSAPDKSGLPSDRFSAERTGGSVSTLTIQRTQQEDSAVYLCASSLVSLLRGYTFGSGTRLTVV.

The chain joins TRBV14 to TRBJ2-7; TRBD2 aligns across 8 bases. Per the germline V gene, CDR1 is SGHDN and CDR2 is FVKESK. The CDR3 has 14 amino acids. V trimming: 3 bases; J trimming: 2 bases; junction bases outside the gene matches: 3. The CDR3 DNA follows: TGTGCCAGCAGCCAGGGTAGCGGGGCCTACGAGCAGTACTTC. Translated: CASSQGSGAYEQYF.

The V call is TRBV5-1, the J call TRBJ2-7, with D uncertain. V was trimmed by 3 bases and J by 0 bases, leaving 19 bases between them. CDR3 length: 17 residues. Germline CDR1 is SGHRS and CDR2 is YFSETQ. CDR3 protein: CASSSAPAGDSSYEQYF. Here the CDR3 DNA reads TGCGCCAGCAGCTCCGCGCCGGCAGGCGATAGCTCCTACGAGCAGTACTTC.

The chain is built from TRBV19 and TRBJ2-2, with D perhaps matching TRBD1 (6 bases). The ends were cut back, 7 bases at V and 6 bases at J, with 21 bases in the middle. The CDR3 runs to 16 residues. CDR1 and CDR2 from the germline V gene are LNHDA and SQIVND (reference sequence). The CDR3 region has the DNA TGTGCCAGTAAGCGGTCTCGGACAGTAAGTCCCGGGGAGCTGTTTTTT. Its protein product is CASKRSRTVSPGELFF.

The gene calls are TRBV28 and TRBJ1-1; D gene unclear. The CDR3 runs to 12 residues. The germline CDR1 and CDR2 sequences are MDHEN and SYDVKM. V lost 4 bases and J lost 7, with 10 bases in between. In DNA form, the CDR3 reads TGTGCCAGCAGTTCCCGAGCGGGTGAAGCTTTCTTT. It is translated as CASSSRAGEAFF.

This chain uses TRBV27 with TRBJ2-3; TRBD2 matches 12 bases. With V trimmed by 6 bases and J by 3 bases, 16 bases remained unmatched. Germline values: CDR1 MNHEY, CDR2 SMNVEV (reference sequence). The CDR3 has 19 amino acids. DNA for the CDR3: TGTGCCAGCAGCTACCGAAGACTAGCGGGAGTCGGTAAAACAGATACGCAGTATTTT. Amino acids: CASSYRRLAGVGKTDTQYF.

The chain joins TRBV11-3 to TRBJ2-3, with 12 bases fitting TRBD2. V lost 5 bases to trimming and J lost 2 bases; unmatched junction nucleotides: 5. Looked up from germline, CDR1 is SGHNT and CDR2 is YENEEA. The CDR3 length is 16 residues. In nucleotides, the CDR3 is TGTGCCAGCAGCCCGAGGACTAGCGGGGACACAGATACGCAGTATTTT. Translation gives CASSPRTSGDTDTQYF.